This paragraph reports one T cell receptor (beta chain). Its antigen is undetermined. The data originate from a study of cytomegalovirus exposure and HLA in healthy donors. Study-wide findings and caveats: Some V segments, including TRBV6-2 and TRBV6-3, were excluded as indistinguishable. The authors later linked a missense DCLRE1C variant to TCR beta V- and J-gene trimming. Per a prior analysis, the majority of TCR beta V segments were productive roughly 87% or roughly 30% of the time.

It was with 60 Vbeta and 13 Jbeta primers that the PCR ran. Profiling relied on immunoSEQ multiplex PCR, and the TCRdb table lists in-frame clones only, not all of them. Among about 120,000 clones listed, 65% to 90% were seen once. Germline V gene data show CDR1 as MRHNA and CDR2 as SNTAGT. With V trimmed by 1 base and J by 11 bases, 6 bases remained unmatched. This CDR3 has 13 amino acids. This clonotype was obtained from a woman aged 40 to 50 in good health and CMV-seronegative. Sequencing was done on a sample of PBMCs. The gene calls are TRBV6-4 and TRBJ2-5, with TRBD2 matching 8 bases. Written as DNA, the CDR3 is TGTGCCAGCAGTGACTTAGCGGGGCAGAAGCAGTACTTC. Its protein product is CASSDLAGQKQYF.